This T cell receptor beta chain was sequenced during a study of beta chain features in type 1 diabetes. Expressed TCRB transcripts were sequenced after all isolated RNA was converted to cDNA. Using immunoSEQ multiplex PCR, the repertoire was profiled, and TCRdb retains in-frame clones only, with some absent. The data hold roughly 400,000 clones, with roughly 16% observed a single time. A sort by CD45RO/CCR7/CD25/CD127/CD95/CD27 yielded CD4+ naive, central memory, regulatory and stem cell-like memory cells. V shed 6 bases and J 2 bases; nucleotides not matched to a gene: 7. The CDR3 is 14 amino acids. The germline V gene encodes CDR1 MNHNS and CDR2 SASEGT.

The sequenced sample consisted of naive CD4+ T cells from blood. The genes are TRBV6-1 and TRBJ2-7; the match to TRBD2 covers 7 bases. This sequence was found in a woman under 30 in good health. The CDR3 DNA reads TGTGCCAGCAGGGCGGGACTACCCACCTACGAGCAGTACTTC. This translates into CASRAGLPTYEQYF.